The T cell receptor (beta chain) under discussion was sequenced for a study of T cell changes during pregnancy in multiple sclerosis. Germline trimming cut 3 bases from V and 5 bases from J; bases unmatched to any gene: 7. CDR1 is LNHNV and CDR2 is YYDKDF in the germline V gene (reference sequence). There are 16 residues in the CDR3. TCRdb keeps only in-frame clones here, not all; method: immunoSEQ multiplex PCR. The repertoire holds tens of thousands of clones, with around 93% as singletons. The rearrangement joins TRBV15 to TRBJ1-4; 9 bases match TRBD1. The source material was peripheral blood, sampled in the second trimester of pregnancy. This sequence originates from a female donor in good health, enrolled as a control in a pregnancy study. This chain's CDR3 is CATSSHGQGPNEKLFF. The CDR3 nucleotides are TGTGCCACCAGCAGTCACGGACAGGGGCCGAATGAAAAACTGTTTTTT.